The following is a T cell receptor beta chain sequence with its context. The protocol was immunoSEQ multiplex PCR, while the TCRdb copy is restricted to in-frame clones and leaves out a portion. In the table there are approximately 14,000 clones, roughly 78% of which are singletons. CDR3 length equals 18 residues. Germline values: CDR1 LNHDA, CDR2 SQIVND (reference sequence). V lost 4 bases to trimming and J lost 1 base; unmatched junction nucleotides: 13. The data derive from a study of T cells after somatic rescue of genetic block. The clonotype originates from a boy between 10 and 17 years old. The chain has TRBV19 and TRBJ1-5, with TRBD1 matching 7 bases. The sample comprised peripheral blood mononuclear cells (PBMCs). The CDR3 region is CASSTYGTAYSSNQPQHF. The CDR3 DNA reads as TGTGCCAGTAGTACCTACGGGACAGCATATTCCAGCAATCAGCCCCAGCATTTT.